The next 15 T cell receptor beta chains were all read from a single sample in a study of OX40 agonist ivuxolimab in advanced cancers. TCRdb's copy holds only in-frame clones and misses some; the assay was immunoSEQ multiplex PCR. Of tens of thousands of clones in the sample, roughly 84% were seen once. Specimen: CD4+ or CD8+ T cells sorted from blood, collected in a trial of the OX40 agonist ivuxolimab. Source of these receptors: an adult with an advanced solid tumor such as melanoma, head and neck, liver or kidney cancer.

There are many counts of this clone. The V call is TRBV7-2, the J call TRBJ1-1; D gene uncertain. There are 12 residues in the CDR3. Trimming removed 6 bases from V and 1 base from J, with 6 bases in between. The germline V gene has CDR1 SGHTA and CDR2 FQGNSA. The CDR3 bases are TGTGCCAGCAGGCGACAGAACACTGAAGCTTTCTTT. Its translation: CASRRQNTEAFF.

This chain connects TRBV6-5 to TRBJ2-7; no reliable D call. V lost 2 bases to trimming and J lost 4 bases, with 12 bases between them. CDR3 length equals 14 residues. The germline gives CDR1 MNHEY, CDR2 SVGAGI. CDR3 nucleotides: TGTGCCAGCAGTTACAGTATAGGCCTATACGAGCAGTACTTC. It specifies CASSYSIGLYEQYF.

The chain carries TRBV5-6 and TRBJ2-3; perhaps TRBD2 as D (7 bases). Germline V gene sequence: CDR1 SGHDT, CDR2 YYEEEE. Trimming cost V 4 bases and J 2 bases, with 11 bases left between them. The CDR3 is 14 residues long. CDR3 in amino acids: CASSTGGITDTQYF. The CDR3 nucleotides are TGTGCCAGCAGCACGGGGGGCATCACAGATACGCAGTATTTT.

For this clone: A much larger clonotype is one base distant, so this may be a read error. The chain is built from TRBV11-2 and TRBJ2-5; no definite D call. CDR3 length: 11 residues. Germline V CDR1 and CDR2: SGHAT, FQNNGV. Trimming left V 0 bases short and J 4 bases short, with 0 bases between. CDR3 nucleotide sequence: TGTGCCAGCAGCTTAGAAGAGACCCAGTACTTC. It yields the protein CASSLEETQYF. Combining the CDR3 with reference TRBV11-2 and TRBJ2-5 gives the whole variable domain EAGVAQSPRYKIIEKRQSVAFWCNPISGHATLYWYQQILGQGPKLLIQFQNNGVVDDSQLPKDRFSAERLKGVDSTLKIQPAKLEDSAVYLCASSLEETQYFGPGTRLLVL.

The chain combines TRBV11-2 with TRBJ1-1, with a possible D match to TRBD1 (6 bases). The length of the CDR3 is 14 residues. V lost 5 bases to trimming and J lost 6 bases, with 16 bases between them. Per the germline V gene, CDR1 is SGHAT and CDR2 is FQNNGV. CDR3 DNA: TGTGCCAGCAGCCTCAGGGGAGGGGTCGCTGAAGCTTTCTTT. It specifies CASSLRGGVAEAFF.

The chain couples TRBV7-9 to TRBJ2-1, with 10 bases matching TRBD1. The CDR3 runs 14 residues. The junction had 3 bases not matched to a gene; V was cut back by 5 bases and J by 5 bases. Germline lookup yields CDR1 SEHNR and CDR2 FQNEAQ (reference sequence). The CDR3 region has the DNA TGTGCCAGCAGCCGCGGGACAGGGGACAATGAGCAGTTCTTC. Amino acids: CASSRGTGDNEQFF. Filled out from reference TRBV7-9 and TRBJ2-1, the complete variable domain reads DTGVSQNPRHKITKRGQNVTFRCDPISEHNRLYWYRQTLGQGPEFLTYFQNEAQLEKSRLLSDRFSAERPKGSFSTLEIQRTEQGDSAMYLCASSRGTGDNEQFFGPGTRLTVL.

This chain links TRBV7-9 with TRBJ1-1; D is unclear. Trimming pared 5 bases from V and 6 bases from J, leaving 16 bases between. CDR1 and CDR2 (germline): SEHNR, FQNEAQ (reference sequence). This CDR3 spans 14 amino acids. The CDR3 DNA sequence: TGTGCCAGCAGCCCGTTGGCCCCGGGCGCTGAAGCTTTCTTT. It translates to CASSPLAPGAEAFF.

The genes are TRBV6-5 and TRBJ1-5, with no clear D. Germline lookup yields CDR1 MNHEY and CDR2 SVGAGI. V was shortened by 6 bases and J by 5 bases, with 17 bases between the two germline ends. The CDR3 is made up of 15 amino acids. This chain's CDR3 is CASSRDAASDQPQHF. In nucleotides, the CDR3 is TGTGCCAGCAGCCGCGACGCCGCGAGTGATCAGCCCCAGCATTTT.

The chain is built from TRBV27 and TRBJ1-1; TRBD1 aligns across 8 bases. After removal of 7 bases from V and 3 bases from J, the junction contained 13 bases not matched to a gene. Germline CDR1 MNHEY, CDR2 SMNVEV (reference sequence). There are 16 residues in the CDR3. In DNA form, the CDR3 reads TGTGCCAGCATCGGAGGGGCAGGGGGCGCGTACACTGAAGCTTTCTTT. Translated: CASIGGAGGAYTEAFF.

This chain uses TRBV5-1 with TRBJ1-1; D gene uncertain. V was trimmed by 0 bases and J by 5 bases, leaving 11 bases between them. Germline V CDR1 and CDR2: SGHRS, YFSETQ. This CDR3 region has 14 residues. CDR3 sequence: CASSLDWGGTEAFF. The CDR3 DNA reads TGCGCCAGCAGCTTGGATTGGGGAGGGACTGAAGCTTTCTTT.

The V gene is TRBV2, the J gene TRBJ2-7; 9 bases fit TRBD1. Germline CDR1 reads SNHLY; CDR2 reads FYNNEI. V dropped 5 bases and J dropped 5; count of bases not matched to a gene: 7. This CDR3 comprises 14 residues. The CDR3, as DNA: TGTGCCAGCAGTACCGGGACAGGGCCCAACGAGCAGTACTTC. This sequence encodes CASSTGTGPNEQYF.

V is TRBV15 and J is TRBJ2-3; 8 nucleotides line up with TRBD2. Germline V gives CDR1 LNHNV, CDR2 YYDKDF (reference sequence). The CDR3 loop spans 16 amino acids. The J segment lost 1 base and the V segment lost 0 bases, leaving 3 bases of the junction unmatched. The CDR3 here is CATSRDRAGGTDTQYF. The CDR3 region has the DNA TGTGCCACCAGCAGAGACCGAGCGGGGGGCACAGATACGCAGTATTTT.

V gene TRBV9 combines with J gene TRBJ2-1, with 8 positions matching TRBD2. The CDR3 length is 16 residues. The germline V gene has CDR1 SGDLS and CDR2 YYNGEE. V was pared by 2 bases and J by 0 bases, with 4 bases of the junction left unmatched. The CDR3 protein is CASSVRSGSSYNEQFF. The CDR3 DNA follows: TGTGCCAGCAGCGTTCGAAGCGGGAGCTCCTACAATGAGCAGTTCTTC.

This clone was seen only a few times. Other DNA sequences of this sample code for an identical CDR3. The rearrangement links TRBV6-5 to TRBJ2-5; D uncertain. Germline V gene data show CDR1 as MNHEY and CDR2 as SVGAGI. There are 13 residues in the CDR3. V was cut by 2 bases and J by 1 base, with 5 bases left in between. Here the CDR3 DNA reads TGTGCCAGCAGTTACCAATCCCAAGAGACCCAGTACTTC. It yields the protein CASSYQSQETQYF.

The V call is TRBV7-2, the J call TRBJ2-4, with 9 positions matching TRBD1. The end of the DNA aligns better with TRBJ2-5, so the J call may be wrong. The CDR3 sequence is 13 residues long. CDR1 is SGHTA and CDR2 is FQGNSA in the germline V gene. The CDR3 sequence is CASSTDRGGTQYF. CDR3 bases: TGTGCCAGCAGCACGGACAGGGGAGGGACCCAGTACTTC.